This T cell receptor (beta chain) was captured in a study of identical twins. Findings of the study overall: Out-of-frame alpha sequences common to twins exhibited an excess of low generation probability. Memory repertoires lacked the insertion deficit that abundant cord blood beta clonotypes showed. Analyses of zero insertions could be partly confounded by invariant MAIT and iNKT cells. Not following the same donors, the study drew its conclusions from cross-sectional statistical analysis.

The CDR3 contains 16 residues. V trimming: 0 bases; J trimming: 5 bases; junction bases outside the gene matches: 6. Germline loops: CDR1 SEHNR, CDR2 FQNEAQ (reference sequence). This clonotype was seen more than once but under ten times. The antigen is unknown. MiXCR was run by TCRdb on the 5' RACE reads, yielding one entry per CDR3 protein. The data hold 750,000 to 950,000 distinct CDR3 sequences, with approximately 13% observed a single time. The sample was also reused in another study, on yellow fever vaccine responses in identical twins.

The TCR originated in a woman between 18 and 29 years old in good health. The sequenced sample consisted of PBMCs. The J gene is TRBJ2-7, the V gene TRBV7-9; TRBD2 matches 11 bases. The CDR3 DNA reads as TGTGCCAGCAGCTTAGCGGGGTTAGCGGGAGGGGACGAGCAGTACTTC. Amino acids: CASSLAGLAGGDEQYF.